The 9 T cell receptor beta chains below all came from one sample that was sequenced in a study of blood T cell repertoires in COVID-19 (dated by TCRdb to 2020 to 2021). The library was generated by the immunoSEQ multiplex PCR assay. In its TCRdb copy, this immuneACCESS table keeps in-frame sequences only and misses some clones. Where compared with another copy, unresolved V genes explain less than half of these, and the others have no known cause. Counted in this sample were 260,000 or so clones; 85% of them appeared once. The ten largest clones take up 2% to 3% of the sample. Sequencing was performed on PBMCs or T cells enriched from blood (not recorded which). These receptors came from a woman between 50 and 59 years old who had recovered from COVID-19.

The gene calls are TRBV6-2 or TRBV6-3 and TRBJ1-5, with TRBD1 as a possible D gene (5 bases). Trimming removed 5 bases from V and 2 bases from J, with 13 bases in between. The CDR3 is 15 residues long. Per the germline V gene, CDR1 is MNHEY and CDR2 is SVGEGT. CDR3 region: CASSDGGSGNQPQHF. In nucleotides, the CDR3 is TGTGCCAGCAGTGACGGGGGTTCCGGCAATCAGCCCCAGCATTTT.

This clone was counted a single time. This rearrangement joins TRBV4-1 to TRBJ2-1; 10 bases are a match to TRBD1. The V segment lost 4 bases and the J segment 4 bases; nucleotides outside the gene matches: 4. CDR3 length: 15 amino acids. Germline lookup yields CDR1 MGHRA and CDR2 YSYEKL. The chain's CDR3 is CASSPWDRGYNEQFF. CDR3 DNA sequence: TGCGCCAGCAGCCCATGGGACAGGGGATACAATGAGCAGTTCTTC.

The rearrangement joins TRBV19 to TRBJ1-4; TRBD1 aligns across 12 bases. The CDR3 length is 18 residues. The V gene end was trimmed by 7 bases and the J gene end by 2 bases; junction bases not matched to a gene: 11. Germline CDR1 LNHDA, CDR2 SQIVND (reference sequence). CDR3 residues: CASTVRDRGLWTNEKLFF. Written as DNA, the CDR3 is TGTGCCAGTACCGTCCGGGACAGGGGGCTTTGGACTAATGAAAAACTGTTTTTT. The whole variable domain, remainder taken from reference TRBV19 and TRBJ1-4, is DGGITQSPKYLFRKEGQNVTLSCEQNLNHDAMYWYRQDPGQGLRLIYYSQIVNDFQKGDIAEGYSVSREKKESFPLTVTSAQKNPTAFYLCASTVRDRGLWTNEKLFFGSGTQLSVL.

This clone was seen a few times. The rearrangement uses TRBV5-1 and TRBJ1-1, with 10 bases lining up with TRBD1. The germline CDR1 and CDR2 sequences are SGHRS and YFSETQ. The V gene end was trimmed by 6 bases and the J gene end by 6 bases; junction bases not matched to a gene: 8. CDR3 length: 14 residues. This CDR3 is CASKTGGLNPEAFF. The CDR3 nucleotides are TGCGCCAGCAAGACAGGGGGCCTCAATCCTGAAGCTTTCTTT.

The CDR3 spells CASSSTGGGEKLFF. CDR3 nucleotides: TGTGCCAGCAGTTCGACAGGGGGCGGGGAAAAACTGTTTTTT. The J gene is TRBJ1-4, the V gene TRBV28, with TRBD1 identical over 10 bases. The CDR3 consists of 14 residues. Germline values: CDR1 MDHEN, CDR2 SYDVKM. With V trimmed by 4 bases and J by 8 bases, 4 bases remained unmatched.

J is TRBJ2-1 and V is TRBV27; 13 nucleotides match TRBD2. J gave up 4 bases and V 5 bases, and 8 bases lay outside the gene matches. Germline V gene sequence: CDR1 MNHEY, CDR2 SMNVEV (reference sequence). CDR3 length: 17 residues. The CDR3 loop is CASSASPLAGGYNEQFF. In DNA, the CDR3 is TGTGCCAGCAGTGCCAGTCCACTAGCGGGAGGGTACAATGAGCAGTTCTTC.

The chain couples TRBV19 to TRBJ2-5; 8 nucleotides match TRBD1. Germline trimming cut 5 bases from V and 6 bases from J; bases unmatched to any gene: 8. CDR3 length: 14 amino acids. Germline V lookup: CDR1 LNHDA, CDR2 SQIVND (reference sequence). The CDR3 DNA sequence: TGTGCCAGTAGTTCTACAGGGGGTGGACAGACCCAGTACTTC. It codes for CASSSTGGGQTQYF.

V usage is TRBV9 and J usage is TRBJ2-7, with D possibly matching TRBD2 (7 bases). V was shortened by 4 bases and J by 7 bases, with 21 bases between the two germline ends. The CDR3 is made up of 15 amino acids. The germline CDR1 and CDR2 sequences are SGDLS and YYNGEE. The CDR3 is CASSYEGGPSSEQYF. As DNA, the CDR3 is TGTGCCAGCAGCTATGAGGGGGGGCCCTCTTCAGAGCAGTACTTC.

The chain couples TRBV4-2 to TRBJ2-7; the match to TRBD2 covers 8 bases. The CDR3 is made up of 16 amino acids. J lost 0 bases, V lost 1 base, and 5 bases had no gene match. CDR1 and CDR2 from the germline V gene are LGHNA and YNFKEQ. The CDR3 coding sequence is TGTGCCAGCAGCCAAGCAAGCGGGAGAAACTCCTACGAGCAGTACTTC. Its translation is CASSQASGRNSYEQYF.